The following is a TCR beta chain sequence with its context. Researchers ran the PCR with 60 Vbeta and 13 Jbeta primers. Method: immunoSEQ multiplex PCR; TCRdb's copy keeps in-frame clones and lacks some. The table shows 130,000 or so clones, with 7% to 9.5% occurring only once. This entry comes from a study of cytomegalovirus exposure and HLA in healthy donors. The overall study: Unique TCRs numbering some 80 million, obtained from HLA-typed donors, made up an early data release.

This CDR3 is built from 15 residues. The V gene end was trimmed by 5 bases and the J gene end by 6 bases; junction bases not matched to a gene: 11. CDR1 SGHAT and CDR2 FQNNGV come from the germline V gene. The TCR originated in a woman aged 35 to 49 in good health and CMV-seropositive. The J gene is TRBJ1-2, the V gene TRBV11-2, with 8 bases aligning to TRBD1. The material sequenced was PBMCs. As DNA, the CDR3 is TGTGCCAGCAGCCCGGGCTGGCAGGGGGCGGATGGCTACACCTTC. Protein product: CASSPGWQGADGYTF.